The next 4 T cell receptor beta chains were all read from a single sample in a study of OX40 agonist ivuxolimab in advanced cancers. Measured with immunoSEQ multiplex PCR; TCRdb has only the in-frame clones, and not every one. Of approximately 81,000 clones listed, around 86% were seen once; the top ten hold 0.8% to 1%. Sequenced here: CD4+ or CD8+ T cells sorted from blood, sampled in a trial of the OX40 agonist ivuxolimab. The receptors were gathered from an adult with an advanced solid tumor such as melanoma, head and neck, liver or kidney cancer.

This clone has just a few counts. The rearrangement joins TRBV10-3 to TRBJ2-1; 8 bases map to TRBD2. There are 16 residues in the CDR3. Germline lookup yields CDR1 ENHRY and CDR2 SYGVKD. Trimming removed 1 base from V and 1 base from J; junction bases left unmatched: 3. For the CDR3, the DNA is TGTGCCATCAGTGAGTTATCTAGCGGGTCCTACAATGAGCAGTTCTTC. Its translation is CAISELSSGSYNEQFF.

Points on this clone: This sample includes further DNA sequences coding for the same CDR3. CDR3 nucleotide sequence: TGTGCCAGCTCACCGGGAGCAACTAATGAAAAACTGTTTTTT. Encoded protein: CASSPGATNEKLFF. J is TRBJ1-4 and V is TRBV18, with no clear D. CDR1 is KGHSH and CDR2 is LQKENI in the germline V gene. The V end was cut by 3 bases, the J end by 0 bases, with 5 bases between. The CDR3 runs to 14 residues.

This clone has just one count. This chain uses TRBV7-3 with TRBJ2-5; D is unclear. Germline V CDR1 and CDR2: SGHTA, FQGTGA. The CDR3 loop spans 15 amino acids. Trimming shortened V by 2 bases and J by 7 bases, and 17 bases separated the two germline ends. CDR3 amino acids: CASSLASGQEATQYF. The DNA of the CDR3 is TGTGCCAGCAGCTTAGCGTCCGGGCAAGAAGCGACCCAGTACTTC.

The V call is TRBV29-1, the J call TRBJ2-2; D is undetermined. CDR3 size: 11 residues. CDR1 is SQVTM, CDR2 ANQGSEA, per germline. V lost 7 bases to trimming and J lost 6 bases, with 9 bases between them. The CDR3 loop reads CSGGWSGELFF. CDR3 DNA sequence: TGCAGCGGTGGGTGGTCCGGGGAGCTGTTTTTT.